This T cell receptor beta chain was recorded in a study of blood T cells in healthy people across ages. Next came a second PCR, run for about 7 to 12 cycles, which used a sample-barcoded 5' primer along with a J-beta primer mix. MiXCR, applied by TCRdb to the 5' RACE reads, yields one record per CDR3 protein. The repertoire holds fewer than 1 million distinct CDR3 sequences, with around 43% as singletons. V was clipped by 7 bases and J by 2 bases, with 12 bases between them. CDR3 length: 13 amino acids. Per germline, CDR1 SNHLY and CDR2 FYNNEI. This clonotype has only a few counts. The study isolated at least 7 million PBMCs from each sample. Extractions gave at least 5.5 micrograms of total RNA per sample.

Sequenced input: blood. V usage is TRBV2 and J usage is TRBJ2-7; D may be TRBD2 (5 bases). The sequence derives from a man in his fifties or sixties in good health. The CDR3 sequence is CASIPLGTYEQYF. CDR3 bases: TGTGCCAGCATTCCACTAGGGACCTACGAGCAGTACTTC.